The 24 T cell receptor beta chains below were found in one sample sequenced in a study of blood T cell repertoires in COVID-19. The assay was immunoSEQ multiplex PCR, and TCRdb's table has in-frame clones only and misses some. This table has some 320,000 clones, more than 75% appearing once. Sequenced input: PBMCs or T cells enriched from blood (not recorded which). These receptors came from a man aged 55 to 70 who had recovered from COVID-19.

The chain employs TRBV7-6 and TRBJ1-3; D might be TRBD1 (6 bases). The V and J ends lost 5 bases and 2 bases respectively, with 19 bases between them. The germline V gene has CDR1 SGHVS and CDR2 FNYEAQ. The CDR3 consists of 17 residues. CDR3 protein: CASSLNRGGGTGNTIYF. CDR3 coding DNA: TGTGCCAGCAGCCTAAACCGAGGGGGGGGAACTGGAAACACCATATATTTT.

V and J are TRBV6-4 and TRBJ1-5; possibly TRBD1 for D (6 bases). With 8 bases removed from V and 0 bases from J, the gap between germline ends came to 17 bases. The length of the CDR3 is 16 residues. Germline CDR1 and CDR2: MRHNA and SNTAGT. The CDR3 region has the DNA TGTGCCAGCCCTACTTCGGGACACGGTAGCAATCAGCCCCAGCATTTT. It encodes CASPTSGHGSNQPQHF.

This clone has only a few counts. This chain uses TRBV3-1 (or the pseudogene TRBV3-2) with TRBJ1-5; no clear D. The V and J ends lost 3 bases and 1 base respectively, with 13 bases between them. The CDR3 totals 16 residues. Germline V gene sequence: CDR1 LGHDT, CDR2 YNNKEL (reference sequence). CDR3 sequence reads: CASSHEDGGSNQPQHF. In DNA, the CDR3 is TGTGCCAGCAGCCATGAAGACGGAGGGAGCAATCAGCCCCAGCATTTT.

The rearrangement uses TRBV28 and TRBJ2-3; D ambiguous. Germline V gene data show CDR1 as MDHEN and CDR2 as SYDVKM. This CDR3 has 12 amino acids. V was pared by 3 bases and J by 6 bases, with 7 bases between. CDR3 loop: CASSLEWDTQYF. The CDR3 DNA sequence: TGTGCCAGCAGTTTGGAGTGGGATACGCAGTATTTT.

The chain couples TRBV5-1 to TRBJ2-2; tentatively, D is TRBD1 (6 bases). Trimming cost V 4 bases and J 5 bases, with 12 bases left between them. CDR3 size: 14 residues. The germline CDR1 and CDR2 sequences are SGHRS and YFSETQ. The CDR3 sequence: CASSMYRDTGELFF. CDR3 coding DNA: TGCGCCAGCAGCATGTACAGGGATACCGGGGAGCTGTTTTTT.

This clone was observed a handful of times. The J gene is TRBJ2-2, the V gene TRBV29-1; TRBD2 is a possible D gene (7 bases). This CDR3 comprises 14 residues. Germline loops: CDR1 SQVTM, CDR2 ANQGSEA. Trimming stripped 5 bases from V and 5 bases from J, with 15 bases between. The CDR3 bases are TGCAGCGTTTTTCACGGGGGGCTGACCGGGGAGCTGTTTTTT. As protein: CSVFHGGLTGELFF.

V gene TRBV7-9 combines with J gene TRBJ2-3; D gene ambiguous. Trimming shortened V by 5 bases and J by 4 bases, and 4 bases separated the two germline ends. Germline V gene lookup returns CDR1 SEHNR and CDR2 FQNEAQ (reference sequence). CDR3 length: 11 residues. As DNA, the CDR3 is TGTGCCAGCAGCCTCGCAGATACGCAGTATTTT. This encodes CASSLADTQYF. The variable domain in full, completed from reference TRBV7-9 and TRBJ2-3, reads DTGVSQNPRHKITKRGQNVTFRCDPISEHNRLYWYRQTLGQGPEFLTYFQNEAQLEKSRLLSDRFSAERPKGSFSTLEIQRTEQGDSAMYLCASSLADTQYFGPGTRLTVL.

In its sample, this clone was seen once. The chain couples TRBV4-1 to TRBJ2-7; TRBD1 matches 10 bases. The CDR3 totals 14 residues. V lost 2 bases, J lost 4 bases, and 2 bases stayed unmatched. Germline CDR1 and CDR2: MGHRA and YSYEKL. The CDR3 sequence is CASSQRQGAYEQYF. The CDR3 DNA is TGCGCCAGCAGCCAACGACAGGGGGCGTACGAGCAGTACTTC.

The V gene is TRBV4-2, the J gene TRBJ1-6; 8 bases match TRBD1. Germline V gives CDR1 LGHNA, CDR2 YNFKEQ. This CDR3 spans 15 amino acids. V gave up 3 bases and J gave up 9 bases; unmatched junction bases: 7. This chain's CDR3 is CASSHPGQVGSPLHF. The CDR3 DNA follows: TGTGCCAGCAGCCACCCGGGACAGGTGGGTTCACCCCTCCACTTT.

CDR3 sequence: CASSYSGDSSRQFF. In DNA, the CDR3 is TGTGCCAGCAGTTACTCGGGGGACTCTTCCAGGCAGTTCTTC. The rearrangement uses TRBV6-5 and TRBJ2-1; perhaps TRBD2 as D (6 bases). The germline V gene has CDR1 MNHEY and CDR2 SVGAGI. The CDR3 has 14 residues. Trimming left V 0 bases short and J 12 bases short, with 15 bases between.

The chain couples TRBV10-3 to TRBJ1-2; TRBD1 matches at 9 bases. CDR1 ENHRY and CDR2 SYGVKD come from the germline V gene. The junction had 14 bases not matched to a gene; V was cut back by 7 bases and J by 2 bases. This CDR3 contains 17 residues. The CDR3 loop is CAIKRGKGDRENYGYTF. The CDR3 coding sequence is TGTGCCATCAAACGAGGCAAGGGGGACAGGGAGAACTATGGCTACACCTTC.

This sequence joins TRBV18 and TRBJ1-3, with TRBD1 as a possible D gene (5 bases). With 2 bases removed from V and 1 base from J, the gap between germline ends came to 12 bases. The CDR3 has 16 residues. The germline CDR1 and CDR2 sequences are KGHSH and LQKENI. Written as DNA, the CDR3 is TGTGCCAGCTCACCATCGACAGTTAGTTCTGGAAACACCATATATTTT. It specifies CASSPSTVSSGNTIYF.

The J gene is TRBJ2-1, the V gene TRBV7-9; 7 bases agree with TRBD2. V gave up 3 bases and J gave up 9 bases; unmatched junction bases: 14. The V gene's germline CDR1 is SEHNR and CDR2 FQNEAQ (reference sequence). CDR3 size: 16 residues. The CDR3, as DNA: TGTGCCAGCAGCTTTCCTCCGGGAGGACAAAGTGGTGAGCAGTTCTTC. This sequence encodes CASSFPPGGQSGEQFF. The whole variable domain, filled in from reference TRBV7-9 and TRBJ2-1, reads DTGVSQNPRHKITKRGQNVTFRCDPISEHNRLYWYRQTLGQGPEFLTYFQNEAQLEKSRLLSDRFSAERPKGSFSTLEIQRTEQGDSAMYLCASSFPPGGQSGEQFFGPGTRLTVL.

V usage is TRBV19 and J usage is TRBJ1-2, with D perhaps matching TRBD1 (5 bases). The ends were cut back, 6 bases at V and 8 bases at J, with 19 bases in the middle. The CDR3 runs 14 residues. The germline V gene has CDR1 LNHDA and CDR2 SQIVND (reference sequence). The CDR3 DNA is TGTGCCAGTAGCCTTGGGGGGGAATCAGCCGGCTACACCTTC. This translates into CASSLGGESAGYTF.

This clone has a handful of counts. This rearrangement joins TRBV18 to TRBJ2-7; 9 positions match TRBD2. The CDR3 extends over 15 amino acids. The germline V gene encodes CDR1 KGHSH and CDR2 LQKENI. Trimming removed 8 bases from V and 1 base from J; junction bases left unmatched: 9. DNA of the CDR3: TGTGCCAGCACAACGGGACTAGCCGGATCCTACGAGCAGTACTTC. Translated, it gives CASTTGLAGSYEQYF.

This chain uses TRBV7-2 with TRBJ1-1; 7 nucleotides agree with TRBD1. The CDR3 is 13 amino acids. From germline, CDR1 is SGHTA and CDR2 FQGNSA. Trimming removed 4 bases from V and 11 bases from J; junction bases left unmatched: 10. This CDR3 is CASSSRQGKSAFF. The CDR3, as DNA: TGTGCCAGCAGCTCCCGACAGGGTAAGAGTGCTTTCTTT. The variable domain in full, with the rest retrieved from reference TRBV7-2 and TRBJ1-1, is GAGVSQSPSNKVTEKGKDVELRCDPISGHTALYWYRQSLGQGLEFLIYFQGNSAPDKSGLPSDRFSAERTGGSVSTLTIQRTQQEDSAVYLCASSSRQGKSAFFGQGTRLTVV.

J is TRBJ2-1 and V is TRBV28; D is unresolved. CDR3 size: 15 residues. Between the trimmed V and J ends, which lost 6 bases and 4 bases, there was a span of 16 bases. Germline V lookup: CDR1 MDHEN, CDR2 SYDVKM. The CDR3 here is CASSPATGSYNEQFF. Written as DNA, the CDR3 is TGTGCCAGCAGCCCAGCCACCGGGTCGTACAATGAGCAGTTCTTC.

CDR3 sequence reads: CASTPGGAEAFF. Here the CDR3 DNA reads TGTGCCAGCACCCCAGGGGGCGCGGAAGCTTTCTTT. V usage is TRBV6-6 and J usage is TRBJ1-1; 8 bases are shared with TRBD1. J lost 8 bases, V lost 7 bases, and 6 bases had no gene match. The length of the CDR3 is 12 residues. In germline, CDR1 is MNHNY, CDR2 SVGAGI (reference sequence).

The V call is TRBV7-9, the J call TRBJ1-1; tentatively, D is TRBD1 (5 bases). Trimming removed 7 bases at V and 4 bases at J, with 16 bases between. The length of the CDR3 is 14 residues. Germline CDR1 SEHNR, CDR2 FQNEAQ (reference sequence). CDR3 in DNA: TGTGCCAGCACCCTGGGGGAGGTCGCCACTGAAGCTTTCTTT. It codes for CASTLGEVATEAFF.

The chain is built from TRBV7-9 and TRBJ2-1; 7 positions agree with TRBD1. With V trimmed by 7 bases and J by 9 bases, 9 bases remained unmatched. The germline gives CDR1 SEHNR, CDR2 FQNEAQ (reference sequence). The CDR3 has 13 amino acids. The CDR3 nucleotides are TGTGCCAGCACCCAAGACAGGGTGGGTGAGCAGTTCTTC. It codes for CASTQDRVGEQFF.

V usage is TRBV7-8 and J usage is TRBJ1-3; D possibly corresponds to TRBD1 (6 bases). V dropped 2 bases and J dropped 3 bases, with 17 bases sitting between them. The V gene's germline CDR1 is SGHVS and CDR2 FQNEAQ. CDR3 length: 17 amino acids. In DNA form, the CDR3 reads TGTGCCAGCAGCTTAAGTACAGGGCCGGGTTTTGGAAACACCATATATTTT. Protein product: CASSLSTGPGFGNTIYF.

This clone appeared many times. The chain uses TRBV14 and TRBJ1-6; TRBD1 matches at 9 bases. Germline V CDR1 and CDR2: SGHDN, FVKESK. CDR3 length: 15 residues. V lost 3 bases and J lost 7; bases outside the gene matches: 4. The CDR3 reads CASSQRQGVNSPLHF. Here the CDR3 DNA reads TGTGCCAGCAGCCAGAGACAGGGGGTAAATTCACCCCTCCACTTT. Complete variable domain (other parts from reference TRBV14 and TRBJ1-6): EAGVTQFPSHSVIEKGQTVTLRCDPISGHDNLYWYRRVMGKEIKFLLHFVKESKQDESGMPNNRFLAERTGGTYSTLKVQPAELEDSGVYFCASSQRQGVNSPLHFGNGTRLTVT.

This chain uses TRBV12-5 with TRBJ1-1, with 8 bases aligning to TRBD1. Trimming cost V 6 bases and J 7 bases; bases outside gene matches: 10. CDR3 length equals 14 residues. Germline CDR1 LGHNT, CDR2 FRNRAP. The CDR3 sequence is CASGQGVRVDEAFF. The CDR3 DNA reads TGTGCTAGTGGACAGGGGGTTAGGGTGGATGAAGCTTTCTTT. The entire variable domain, with the rest obtained from reference TRBV12-5 and TRBJ1-1, is as follows: DARVTQTPRHKVTEMGQEVTMRCQPILGHNTVFWYRQTMMQGLELLAYFRNRAPLDDSGMPKDRFSAEMPDATLATLKIQPSEPRDSAVYFCASGQGVRVDEAFFGQGTRLTVV.

V usage is TRBV7-8 and J usage is TRBJ2-2; no clear D. The CDR3 contains 15 residues. Germline CDR1 SGHVS, CDR2 FQNEAQ. Trimming left V 4 bases short and J 2 bases short, with 11 bases between. The DNA of the CDR3 is TGTGCCAGCAGCTCAATAATGCTAAACACCGGGGAGCTGTTTTTT. Protein product: CASSSIMLNTGELFF. Supplemented by reference TRBV7-8 and TRBJ2-2, the full variable domain reads GAGVSQSPRYKVAKRGQDVALRCDPISGHVSLFWYQQALGQGPEFLTYFQNEAQLDKSGLPSDRFFAERPEGSVSTLKIQRTQQEDSAVYLCASSSIMLNTGELFFGEGSRLTVL.